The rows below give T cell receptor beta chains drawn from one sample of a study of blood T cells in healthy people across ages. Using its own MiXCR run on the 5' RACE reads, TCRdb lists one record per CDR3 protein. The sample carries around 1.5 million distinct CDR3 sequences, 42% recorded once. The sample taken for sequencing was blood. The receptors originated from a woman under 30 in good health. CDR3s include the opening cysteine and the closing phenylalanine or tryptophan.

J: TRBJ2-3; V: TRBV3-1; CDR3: CASSQGGADTQYF
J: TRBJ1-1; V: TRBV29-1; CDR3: CSVAFDSEAFF
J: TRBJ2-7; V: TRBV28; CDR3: CASTPDRGGIYEQYF
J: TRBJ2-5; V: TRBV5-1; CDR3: CASSLGSTSGGSAETQYF
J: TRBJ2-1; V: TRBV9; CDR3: CASSVATRARGDNEQFF
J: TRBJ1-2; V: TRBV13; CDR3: CASSLAGGSGTGYGYTF
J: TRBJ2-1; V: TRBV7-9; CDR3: CASSLGPAGEFF
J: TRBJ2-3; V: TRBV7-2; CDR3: CASSSPPGGLTDTQYF
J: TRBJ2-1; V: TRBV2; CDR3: CASSLKQGAGEQFF
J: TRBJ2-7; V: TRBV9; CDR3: CASRPTGALIYEQYF
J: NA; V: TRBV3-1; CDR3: CASRLRETYNEQYF
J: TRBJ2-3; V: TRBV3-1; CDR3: CASTQRGRDTQYF
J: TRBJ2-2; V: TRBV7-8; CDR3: CASSSPSRQGGWELFF
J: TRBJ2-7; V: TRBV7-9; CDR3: CASSTTSGKGYEQYF
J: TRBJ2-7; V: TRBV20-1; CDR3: CSAITTEGHAEQYF
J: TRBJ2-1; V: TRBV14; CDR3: CAGSQDRGAYPYNEQFF
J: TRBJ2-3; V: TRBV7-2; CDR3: CASSTSLGDTQYF
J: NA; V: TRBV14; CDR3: CASSRLQGTGYEQYF
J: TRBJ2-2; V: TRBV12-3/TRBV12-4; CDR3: CASSPQTNTGELFF
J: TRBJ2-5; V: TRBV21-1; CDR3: CASSKALSGGGGHAEQYF
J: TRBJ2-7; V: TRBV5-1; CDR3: CASSLAASSPYEQYF
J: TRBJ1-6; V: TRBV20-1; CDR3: CSARFGTVASPLHF
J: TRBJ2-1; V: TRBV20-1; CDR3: CSARDPNSGRGSYNEQFF
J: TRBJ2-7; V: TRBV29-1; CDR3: CSGGQFNYEQYF
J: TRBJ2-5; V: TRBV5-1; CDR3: CASSPIDRENLEKQYF
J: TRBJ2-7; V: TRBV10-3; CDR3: CAISVSVGAVAYEQYF
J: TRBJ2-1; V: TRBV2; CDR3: CASFGASGRASLYNEQFF
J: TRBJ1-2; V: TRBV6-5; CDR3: CASKRDSENYGYTF
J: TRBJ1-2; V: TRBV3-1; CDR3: CASSQELALPLGYTF
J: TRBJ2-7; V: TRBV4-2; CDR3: CASSQDRDYEQYF
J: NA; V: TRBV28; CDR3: CATIFQETQYF
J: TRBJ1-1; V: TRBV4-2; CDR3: CASSQDQSSLGLNTEAFF
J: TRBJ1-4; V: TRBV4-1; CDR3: CASSLRTSEKLFF
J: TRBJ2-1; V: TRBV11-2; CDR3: CASSSPSGGAYNEQFF
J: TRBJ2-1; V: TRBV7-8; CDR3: CASSPGLAINEQFF
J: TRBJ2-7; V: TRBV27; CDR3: CASRGQGNYEQYF
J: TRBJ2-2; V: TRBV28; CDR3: CASSLPTGHGELFF
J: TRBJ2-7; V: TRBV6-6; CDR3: CASSYFRSYEQYF
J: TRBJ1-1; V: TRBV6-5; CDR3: CASRRQGDNTEAFF
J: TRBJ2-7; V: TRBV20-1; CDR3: CSARSISPAESGNEQYF
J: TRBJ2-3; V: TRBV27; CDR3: CASRTDADTQYF
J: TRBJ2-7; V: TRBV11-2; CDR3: CASSLEALVGYGQYF
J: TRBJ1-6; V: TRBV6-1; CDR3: CASTGFNSPLHF
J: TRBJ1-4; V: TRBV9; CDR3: CASSVGGAEKLFF
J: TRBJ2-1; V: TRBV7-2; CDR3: CASSLEPGAQFF
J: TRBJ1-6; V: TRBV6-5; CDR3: CASSLAGQGHSPLHF
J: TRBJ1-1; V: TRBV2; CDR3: CASSGAAETALNTEAFF
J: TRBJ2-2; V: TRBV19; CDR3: CASRTGGPGELFF
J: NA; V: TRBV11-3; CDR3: CASSLEQGPYNEQYF
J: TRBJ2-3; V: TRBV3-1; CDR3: CASSPLETQTDTQYF
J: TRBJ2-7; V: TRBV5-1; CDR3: CASRPGATTYEQYF
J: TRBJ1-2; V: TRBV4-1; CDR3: CASSHWTGERTSGYTF
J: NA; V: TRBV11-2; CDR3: CASSLAGGKVLEQYF
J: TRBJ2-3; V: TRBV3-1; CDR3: CASTEWGAPDTQYF
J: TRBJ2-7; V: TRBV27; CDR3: CASSKQGRYEQYF